Following are 24 T cell receptor beta chains from one sample sequenced in a study of T cell responses to AZD1222 COVID-19 vaccine. TCRdb keeps only in-frame clones here, not all; method: immunoSEQ multiplex PCR. The sample includes fewer than 100,000 clones, 90% of them seen just once. The sequences come from peripheral blood, collected on day 0 of AZD1222 vaccination. Receptor source: an adult in good health.

The chain carries TRBV5-1 and TRBJ2-7; D is unresolved. CDR1 is SGHRS, CDR2 YFSETQ, per germline. The CDR3 totals 15 residues. Trimming took 0 bases from V and 2 from J, leaving 12 bases between them. In nucleotides, the CDR3 is TGCGCCAGCAGCTTGGGACTTTCGCGAACCTACGAGCAGTACTTC. Its translation: CASSLGLSRTYEQYF.

This chain connects TRBV5-1 to TRBJ1-2; 8 bases line up with TRBD1. After removal of 0 bases from V and 7 bases from J, the junction contained 2 bases not matched to a gene. The CDR3 runs 13 residues. Germline lookup yields CDR1 SGHRS and CDR2 YFSETQ. The CDR3 sequence is CASSLETGAGYTF. CDR3 DNA sequence: TGCGCCAGCAGCTTGGAGACAGGGGCTGGCTACACCTTC.

The chain joins TRBV19 to TRBJ1-3; 7 bases fit TRBD1. The V segment lost 3 bases and the J segment 1 base; nucleotides outside the gene matches: 9. From germline, CDR1 is LNHDA and CDR2 SQIVND (reference sequence). The CDR3 runs 17 residues. The CDR3 loop is CASSMLQGSFSGNTIYF. The CDR3 DNA follows: TGTGCCAGTAGTATGTTACAGGGGAGCTTTTCTGGAAACACCATATATTTT.

The genes are TRBV5-1 and TRBJ1-1, with 8 nucleotides matching TRBD1. The length of the CDR3 is 15 residues. Germline-derived CDR1 and CDR2 are SGHRS and YFSETQ. Trimming cost V 0 bases and J 5 bases; bases outside gene matches: 6. The CDR3 bases are TGCGCCAGCAGCTTGGTCGGACAGGGAGGGACTGAAGCTTTCTTT. This gives the protein CASSLVGQGGTEAFF.

The chain has TRBV4-1 and TRBJ1-3; weak D call: TRBD1 (5 bases). The CDR3 covers 16 residues. CDR1 MGHRA and CDR2 YSYEKL come from the germline V gene. The ends were cut back, 0 bases at V and 1 base at J, with 10 bases in the middle. This CDR3 reads CASSQETPGSGNTIYF. The CDR3 DNA reads as TGCGCCAGCAGCCAAGAAACGCCAGGGTCTGGAAACACCATATATTTT.

The chain links TRBV21-1 to TRBJ2-2; the table calls TRBD2, which could not be checked here. TRBV21-1 is annotated as a pseudogene. The CDR3 is made up of 17 amino acids. CDR3 sequence reads: CASSSVGTSGGTGELFF. The DNA for the CDR3 is TGTGCCAGCAGCAGTGTAGGGACTAGCGGGGGGACCGGGGAGCTGTTTTTT.

This clone occurred once. The chain uses TRBV16 and TRBJ1-2, with D uncertain. This CDR3 spans 14 amino acids. V lost 4 bases to trimming and J lost 1 base, with 10 bases between them. The germline V gene has CDR1 KGHSY and CDR2 FQNENV. Written as DNA, the CDR3 is TGTGCCAGCAGCCTGACGGACCTTAACTATGGCTACACCTTC. Translating it yields CASSLTDLNYGYTF.

The rearrangement uses TRBV7-2 and TRBJ2-3, with 7 bases lining up with TRBD2. The germline V gene has CDR1 SGHTA and CDR2 FQGNSA. V shed 1 base and J 3 bases; nucleotides not matched to a gene: 10. The CDR3 runs to 17 residues. The CDR3, as DNA: TGTGCCAGCAGCTTAGGGGTCCACAGCGGGGTGACAGATACGCAGTATTTT. This encodes CASSLGVHSGVTDTQYF.

This clone was counted a single time. J is TRBJ2-3 and V is TRBV18, with no clear D. The V gene lost 6 bases and the J gene lost 2 bases, with 12 bases spanning the gap. CDR1 KGHSH and CDR2 LQKENI come from the germline V gene. The CDR3 loop spans 14 amino acids. The CDR3 reads CASSPVGVTDTQYF. The CDR3 DNA reads TGTGCCAGCTCCCCTGTCGGCGTCACAGATACGCAGTATTTT.

The chain joins TRBV7-2 to TRBJ1-3; TRBD1 might be the D (6 bases). V lost 2 bases, J lost 0 bases, and 11 bases lay in between. CDR1 is SGHTA and CDR2 is FQGNSA in the germline V gene. The CDR3 sequence is 16 residues long. The CDR3 sequence is CASSLRPRGSGNTIYF. CDR3 DNA: TGTGCCAGCAGCTTAAGGCCCAGGGGCTCTGGAAACACCATATATTTT.

The rearrangement links TRBV27 to TRBJ2-7; 7 nucleotides align to TRBD1. V lost 10 bases, J lost 4 bases, and 10 bases stayed unmatched. The germline gives CDR1 MNHEY, CDR2 SMNVEV (reference sequence). The CDR3 loop spans 13 amino acids. The CDR3: CATYLGGFYEQYF. In nucleotides, the CDR3 is TGTGCCACGTACCTAGGGGGCTTTTACGAGCAGTACTTC.

The V and J genes are TRBV5-1 and TRBJ2-7, with a tentative D call TRBD1 (6 bases). V lost 3 bases, J lost 3 bases, and 13 bases lay in between. Looked up from germline, CDR1 is SGHRS and CDR2 is YFSETQ. This CDR3 contains 14 residues. CDR3 sequence: CASSSQTGDYEQYF. For the CDR3, the DNA is TGCGCCAGCAGCTCTCAGACAGGAGACTACGAGCAGTACTTC. Full variable domain (missing parts from reference TRBV5-1 and TRBJ2-7): KAGVTQTPRYLIKTRGQQVTLSCSPISGHRSVSWYQQTPGQGLQFLFEYFSETQRNKGNFPGRFSGRQFSNSRSEMNVSTLELGDSALYLCASSSQTGDYEQYFGPGTRLTVT.

This clone was observed a single time. In DNA form, the CDR3 reads TGCGCCAGCAGCCAGACAGGGGCGGTGAATCAGCCCCAGCATTTT. Its protein is CASSQTGAVNQPQHF. The J gene is TRBJ1-5, the V gene TRBV5-1; TRBD1 matches at 8 bases. CDR3 length: 15 residues. Germline loops: CDR1 SGHRS, CDR2 YFSETQ. The J segment lost 4 bases and the V segment lost 4 bases, leaving 7 bases of the junction unmatched.

This clone has more than one count but fewer than ten. This chain connects TRBV9 to TRBJ1-4; D is uncertain. V shed 2 bases and J shed 6 bases, with 14 bases lying between them. The CDR3 is made up of 15 amino acids. Germline assignment: CDR1 SGDLS and CDR2 YYNGEE. This CDR3 is CASSVAQGGYEKLFF. CDR3 DNA: TGTGCCAGCAGCGTGGCCCAAGGAGGCTATGAAAAACTGTTTTTT.

This chain uses TRBV11-2 with TRBJ2-1; no definite D call. The CDR3 extends over 12 amino acids. The germline gives CDR1 SGHAT, CDR2 FQNNGV. Trimming took off 1 base at V and 6 bases at J, with 4 bases between the two ends. Here the CDR3 reads CASSLASNEQFF. The CDR3 region has the DNA TGTGCCAGCAGCTTAGCGAGCAATGAGCAGTTCTTC.

The chain recombines TRBV19 with TRBJ1-2; possible D gene TRBD1, 5 bases. Germline CDR1 and CDR2: LNHDA and SQIVND (reference sequence). The CDR3 has 11 amino acids. Trimming stripped 3 bases from V and 8 bases from J, with 7 bases between. This CDR3 is CASSIRGGYTF. Written as DNA, the CDR3 is TGTGCCAGTAGTATCCGGGGCGGCTACACCTTC.

The chain joins TRBV7-8 to TRBJ1-1; TRBD1 might be the D (5 bases). This CDR3 region has 15 residues. Looked up from germline, CDR1 is SGHVS and CDR2 is FQNEAQ. The ends were cut back, 1 base at V and 2 bases at J, with 11 bases in the middle. CDR3 in DNA: TGTGCCAGCAGCTTAGTGGCTGGGGGTAACACTGAAGCTTTCTTT. Encoded protein: CASSLVAGGNTEAFF.

The chain employs TRBV6-6 and TRBJ2-2; D may be TRBD1 (6 bases). Germline V gives CDR1 MNHNY, CDR2 SVGAGI (reference sequence). V was pared by 5 bases and J by 6 bases, with 10 bases between. The CDR3 consists of 13 residues. DNA of the CDR3: TGTGCCAGCAGTGGGGGCCGTGCCGGGGAGCTGTTTTTT. Translated, it gives CASSGGRAGELFF.

V gene TRBV19 combines with J gene TRBJ2-3, with 9 positions matching TRBD2. Germline CDR1 reads LNHDA; CDR2 reads SQIVND (reference sequence). The V and J ends lost 3 bases and 2 bases, in that order; junction bases with no gene match: 6. The CDR3 runs 16 residues. CDR3 in DNA: TGTGCCAGTAGTATCCAAGCGGGGGGTCTCACAGATACGCAGTATTTT. Amino acids: CASSIQAGGLTDTQYF.

The J gene is TRBJ2-2, the V gene TRBV6-5; possible D gene TRBD1, 6 bases. CDR1 and CDR2 (germline): MNHEY, SVGAGI. This CDR3 spans 14 amino acids. Trimming pared 9 bases from V and 1 base from J, leaving 12 bases between. CDR3 coding DNA: TGTGCCAGTTTGGGACACAGGAACACCGGGGAGCTGTTTTTT. Its translation: CASLGHRNTGELFF.

The chain carries TRBV19 and TRBJ2-2, with 16 bases that match TRBD2. This CDR3 is built from 18 residues. V trimming: 7 bases; J trimming: 3 bases; junction bases outside the gene matches: 8. The germline V gene encodes CDR1 LNHDA and CDR2 SQIVND (reference sequence). The CDR3 DNA sequence: TGTGCCAGTACACCGGGACTAGCGGGGGGGCGAGACACCGGGGAGCTGTTTTTT. Translation gives CASTPGLAGGRDTGELFF.

The chain employs TRBV3-1 (or the pseudogene TRBV3-2) and TRBJ1-5; D gene unclear. V lost 0 bases, J lost 9 bases, and 6 bases lay in between. This CDR3 comprises 12 residues. In germline, CDR1 is LGHDT, CDR2 YNNKEL (reference sequence). As DNA, the CDR3 is TGTGCCAGCAGCCAAGAGGGTGGGCCCCAGCATTTT. This sequence encodes CASSQEGGPQHF.

The V and J genes are TRBV11-2 and TRBJ2-5; D possibly corresponds to TRBD1 (5 bases). The CDR3 contains 14 residues. Germline values: CDR1 SGHAT, CDR2 FQNNGV. The V and J ends lost 3 bases and 1 base respectively, with 9 bases between them. The CDR3 spells CASSFRQTQETQYF. CDR3 in DNA: TGTGCCAGCAGCTTCCGACAGACCCAAGAGACCCAGTACTTC.

A single count supports this clone. The chain employs TRBV9 and TRBJ1-6, with 9 bases lining up with TRBD1. Trimming removed 0 bases from V and 7 bases from J; junction bases left unmatched: 2. This CDR3 has 15 amino acids. In germline, CDR1 is SGDLS, CDR2 YYNGEE. The DNA of the CDR3 is TGTGCCAGCAGCGTAGGGACAGGGGACAATTCACCCCTCCACTTT. Amino acid sequence: CASSVGTGDNSPLHF.